The 17 T cell receptor beta chains below come from one sample, sequenced in a study of CDR3 diversity in severe acne. TCRdb re-derived calls from the PCR reads in MiXCR, one entry per CDR3 protein. This table has about 76,000 distinct CDR3 sequences, 45% to 65% appearing once. What was sequenced was blood. Receptors originate from a male donor in good health, without acne.

The CDR3 is CASSPSGRATYEQYF. The CDR3 bases are TGTGCCAGCAGCCCTAGCGGGAGGGCCACCTACGAGCAGTACTTC. The chain is built from TRBV6-4 and TRBJ2-7, with TRBD2 matching over 12 bases. Losses at the gene ends were 6 bases for V and 2 bases for J; bases not matched to a gene: 5. Germline V gives CDR1 MRHNA, CDR2 SNTAGT. The CDR3 is 15 amino acids.

This clonotype was detected only a few times. The chain combines TRBV29-1 with TRBJ2-7, with TRBD2 as a possible D gene (6 bases). The V end lost 1 base, the J end lost 0 bases, and 10 bases lay between the germline ends. CDR3 length: 14 residues. Germline CDR1 and CDR2: SQVTM and ANQGSEA. CDR3 in amino acids: CSVEGAGSSYEQYF. The CDR3 DNA sequence: TGCAGCGTTGAAGGTGCGGGGAGCTCCTACGAGCAGTACTTC.

The rearrangement joins TRBV6-1 to TRBJ2-7, with TRBD2 matching 10 bases. Germline loops: CDR1 MNHNS, CDR2 SASEGT. V shed 2 bases, J shed 7 bases, and the junction held 8 bases outside the gene matches. The CDR3 extends over 15 amino acids. CDR3 nucleotides: TGTGCCAGCAGTGAAAGAGCGGGAGGGCCGGGGGAGCAGTACTTC. Its protein product is CASSERAGGPGEQYF.

Regarding this clonotype: This may be a read error: a much more frequent sequence differs by one nucleotide. CDR3 residues: CASNLDQETQYF. CDR3 DNA: TGTGCCAGCAACCTGGATCAAGAGACCCAGTACTTC. The chain couples TRBV7-2 to TRBJ2-5, with unresolved D. V was pared by 7 bases and J by 2 bases, with 8 bases between. Germline values: CDR1 SGHTA, CDR2 FQGNSA. CDR3 length equals 12 residues.

About this clonotype: In this CDR3 the conserved last residue, phenylalanine or tryptophan, is missing, so a read error is likely. The limits of the CDR3 on the DNA are not certain, so only TCRdb's listed CDR3 is given. The chain couples TRBV24-1 to TRBJ2-2. Germline V CDR1 and CDR2: KGHDR, SFDVKD. The CDR3 length is 15 residues, termini included. This CDR3 reads CATSDPVLNTGELSG.

The sample holds many counts of this clonotype. The CDR3 coding sequence is TGCGCCAGCAGCTTGAGGGGGCAAAACACTGAAGCTTTCTTT. Its protein is CASSLRGQNTEAFF. The J gene is TRBJ1-1, the V gene TRBV5-1; 7 nucleotides match TRBD1. Trimming cost V 1 base and J 2 bases; bases outside gene matches: 2. Germline CDR1 SGHRS, CDR2 YFSETQ. The CDR3 is 14 amino acids.

This clonotype occurred many times. The chain uses TRBV18 and TRBJ1-4; maybe TRBD1 (5 bases). V gave up 3 bases and J gave up 0 bases, with 8 bases separating them. This CDR3 spans 15 amino acids. Germline CDR1 reads KGHSH; CDR2 reads LQKENI. The DNA for the CDR3 is TGTGCCAGCTCACCCGACAGTACAACTAATGAAAAACTGTTTTTT. Its protein is CASSPDSTTNEKLFF.

As to this clonotype: The DNA is omitted, as the CDR3 cannot be located on it reliably, and the CDR3 follows TCRdb's listing. V is TRBV4-1 and J is TRBJ2-5; TRBD1, as called in the table, went unchecked against the DNA. Germline CDR1 reads MGHRA; CDR2 reads YSYEKL. The CDR3 comprises 22 residues, both ends counted. CDR3 sequence reads: CASSQPPIGGEKLFFGSGTQYF.

This clonotype was picked up one time. The chain carries TRBV19 and TRBJ1-6; D gene ambiguous. V was cut by 5 bases and J by 5 bases, with 22 bases left in between. This CDR3 has 18 residues. CDR1 and CDR2 (germline): LNHDA, SQIVND (reference sequence). CDR3 coding DNA: TGTGCCAGTAGTGTGGCAGGATTCTCGGCCCTGAATAATTCACCCCTCCACTTT. Translation gives CASSVAGFSALNNSPLHF.

This clonotype showed up many times. The chain joins TRBV19 to TRBJ2-5; no clear D gene. The CDR3 runs 12 residues. Germline values: CDR1 LNHDA, CDR2 SQIVND (reference sequence). Trimming cost V 2 bases and J 5 bases, with 6 bases left between them. The chain's CDR3 is CASSINTETQYF. The CDR3 nucleotides are TGTGCCAGTAGTATAAATACCGAGACCCAGTACTTC.

This clonotype has just a few counts. The chain recombines TRBV24-1 with TRBJ1-2; TRBD1 agrees at 8 bases. Trimming at V came to 4 bases and at J to 4 bases, leaving 7 bases not matched to a gene. There are 15 residues in the CDR3. Germline CDR1 is KGHDR and CDR2 is SFDVKD. The CDR3 here is CATSDTGTGLYGYTF. The CDR3 nucleotides read TGTGCCACCAGTGACACCGGGACAGGACTCTATGGCTACACCTTC.

This clonotype came up a few times. The CDR3 loop reads CASNRGGNTEAFF. The CDR3 bases are TGTGCCAGCAATCGAGGGGGGAACACTGAAGCTTTCTTT. The chain links TRBV28 to TRBJ1-1, with a weak D call TRBD1 (6 bases). Germline V CDR1 and CDR2: MDHEN, SYDVKM. CDR3 length: 13 residues. The V end lost 7 bases, the J end lost 1 base, and 10 bases lay between the germline ends.

The CDR3 DNA reads as TGTGCCAGCAGCCAGCCAGGGGGCGTATTTGGCTACACCTTC. Translating it yields CASSQPGGVFGYTF. The chain is built from TRBV3-1 and TRBJ1-2; 8 bases are shared with TRBD1. V shed 3 bases, J shed 7 bases, and the junction held 7 bases outside the gene matches. This CDR3 region has 14 residues. CDR1 LGHDT and CDR2 YNNKEL come from the germline V gene (reference sequence).

The genes are TRBV12-5 and TRBJ1-5; possible D gene TRBD1, 5 bases. CDR3 length: 18 residues. Between the trimmed V and J ends, which lost 5 bases and 0 bases, there was a span of 20 bases. Germline CDR1 and CDR2: LGHNT and FRNRAP. CDR3 sequence (DNA): TGTGCTAGTGGTCTCGGCGAGGGACCGGCCACTAGCAATCAGCCCCAGCATTTT. Translated: CASGLGEGPATSNQPQHF. Full variable domain (outside the CDR3, taken from reference TRBV12-5 and TRBJ1-5): DARVTQTPRHKVTEMGQEVTMRCQPILGHNTVFWYRQTMMQGLELLAYFRNRAPLDDSGMPKDRFSAEMPDATLATLKIQPSEPRDSAVYFCASGLGEGPATSNQPQHFGDGTRLSIL.

At least ten counts were recorded for this clonotype. The chain carries TRBV29-1 and TRBJ1-1; D is unresolved. Per germline, CDR1 SQVTM and CDR2 ANQGSEA. Trimming pared 0 bases from V and 3 bases from J, leaving 8 bases between. CDR3 length: 13 amino acids. The CDR3 spells CSVEDSRYTEAFF. CDR3 bases: TGCAGCGTTGAAGACTCTAGATACACTGAAGCTTTCTTT.

V gene TRBV7-8 combines with J gene TRBJ2-7, with D perhaps TRBD1 or TRBD2 (7 bases each). The CDR3 length is 14 residues. CDR1 and CDR2 from the germline V gene are SGHVS and FQNEAQ. With 8 bases removed from V and 3 bases from J, the gap between germline ends came to 17 bases. CDR3: CASGSGGGLYEQYF. CDR3 bases: TGTGCCAGCGGCTCAGGGGGAGGGCTCTACGAGCAGTACTTC.

The rearrangement uses TRBV29-1 and TRBJ1-3; D uncertain. The V gene lost 3 bases and the J gene lost 2 bases, with 11 bases spanning the gap. Germline V CDR1 and CDR2: SQVTM, ANQGSEA. The CDR3 has 14 amino acids. CDR3 loop: CSVDAEGAGNTIYF. CDR3 coding DNA: TGCAGCGTTGACGCTGAGGGCGCTGGAAACACCATATATTTT.